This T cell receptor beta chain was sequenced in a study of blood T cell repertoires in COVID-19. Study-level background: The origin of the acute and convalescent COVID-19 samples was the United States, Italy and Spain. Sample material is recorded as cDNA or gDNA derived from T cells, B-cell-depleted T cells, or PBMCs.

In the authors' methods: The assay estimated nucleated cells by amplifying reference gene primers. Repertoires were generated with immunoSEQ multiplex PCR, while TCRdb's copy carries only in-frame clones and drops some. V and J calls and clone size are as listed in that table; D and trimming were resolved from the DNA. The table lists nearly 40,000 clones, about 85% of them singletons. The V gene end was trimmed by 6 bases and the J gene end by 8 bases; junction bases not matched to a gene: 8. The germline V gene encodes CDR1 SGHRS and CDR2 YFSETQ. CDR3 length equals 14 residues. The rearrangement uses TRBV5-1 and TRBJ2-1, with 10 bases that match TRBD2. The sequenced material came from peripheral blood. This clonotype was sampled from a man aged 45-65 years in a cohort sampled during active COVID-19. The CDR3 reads CASTWGTSVDEQFF. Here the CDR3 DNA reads TGCGCCAGCACCTGGGGGACTAGCGTCGATGAGCAGTTCTTC.